This TCR beta chain was observed in a study of cytomegalovirus exposure and HLA in healthy donors. Findings and limits, study-wide: It was reportedly the case that the classifier diagnosed cytomegalovirus status with high specificity and sensitivity. In all likelihood, a cluster of highly shared sequence variants was a sequencing artifact.

Germline V gene sequence: CDR1 LGHNA, CDR2 YSLEER. V lost 5 bases and J lost 1; bases outside the gene matches: 5. The CDR3 is 15 residues long. Turning to this clone: Antigen specificity is unknown.

The PCR contained 60 Vbeta and 13 Jbeta primers. Sequenced by immunoSEQ multiplex PCR; TCRdb stores in-frame clones only, minus some. The table lists over 55,000 clones, 80% of them singletons, with about 6.5% in the top ten. The sequenced material came from PBMCs. This chain links TRBV4-3 with TRBJ2-4, with TRBD1 matching 7 bases. The source is a male donor in good health and CMV-seronegative. The DNA of the CDR3 is TGCGCCAGCAGCTTAACAGGGGACGCCAAAAACATTCAGTACTTC. It translates to CASSLTGDAKNIQYF.